This T cell receptor beta chain was profiled in a study of blood T cells in healthy people across ages. Whole-study findings and limits: CMV status of donors was not determined, possibly confounding expanded clonotype changes.

Every donor contributed ten milliliters of peripheral blood by blood draw. The CDR3 contains 17 residues. The germline gives CDR1 SGHTA, CDR2 FQGNSA. The authors ran a second PCR of about 7 to 12 cycles using a sample-barcoded 5' primer and a J-beta primer mix. TCRdb processed the 5' RACE reads anew with MiXCR; each CDR3 protein has one entry. This sample yields about 1.5 million distinct CDR3 sequences, of which approximately 43% are seen a single time; approximately 4% belongs to the top ten. For this clonotype: No antigen is known for it. An end of the junction does not agree with germline; a read error may underlie this.

What was sequenced was blood. The TCR originated in a woman in her late teens or twenties in good health. The chain combines TRBV7-2 with TRBJ2-3; perhaps D is TRBD1 or TRBD2 (6 bases each). The CDR3 bases are TGTGTCAGCAGCCCCAGGGGATCCGGGGGCGCTTCAGATACGCAGTATTTT. Amino acid sequence: CVSSPRGSGGASDTQYF.